This T cell receptor beta chain comes out of a study (dated by TCRdb to 2016 to 2017). Including cysteine and phenylalanine, the CDR3 has 13 amino acids. The CDR3 DNA has 39 bases and is translated from base 1. CDR1 and CDR2 are drawn from the germline V gene: MNHNS, SASEGT. V ends up 6 bases short and J 8 bases short, with an unmatched junction base count of 5. The library was produced with RT-PCR. Sequenced using an Illumina MiSeq. The public sequencing data were trimmed at Q25 with fastp and processed into clonotypes with MiXCR by TCRdb, which kept only in-frame beta chains. Under each unique CDR3 protein, matching rows form one entry showing the most common genes and DNA. Counted in this sample were about 680,000 distinct CDR3 sequences; 14% of them appeared once. Jointly, the top ten make up about 3.6% of the sample. This clonotype was seen at least ten times. Its antigen has not been determined. Base qualities were left out, and no much larger clone turns up one base away.

Recombination linked TRBV6-1 to TRBJ2-1; TRBD1 agrees with 9 junctional bases. Source material: memory CD4+ T cells from blood. The TCR sequence derives from a female donor in good health, serving as a healthy control. The DNA sequence follows: TGTGCCAGCAGCCGGGACAGGGAAGATGAGCAGTTCTTC. It translates to CASSRDREDEQFF.